This T cell receptor beta chain was recorded in a study of cytomegalovirus exposure and HLA in healthy donors. Study-wide findings and caveats: The analysis excluded some indistinguishable V segments, including TRBV6-2 and TRBV6-3.

A note on this clone: Its antigen is unidentified.

PCR primers comprised 60 Vbeta and 13 Jbeta primers. Profiled with immunoSEQ multiplex PCR; TCRdb holds only in-frame clones, not every one. The sample has around 200,000 clones, 60% to 85% seen once. The germline gives CDR1 MNHNY, CDR2 SVGAGI (reference sequence). V shed 7 bases and J shed 6 bases, with 22 bases lying between them. The CDR3 totals 16 residues. The origin of this receptor is a middle-aged man in good health and CMV-seronegative. The chain recombines TRBV6-6 with TRBJ2-1, with a tentative D call TRBD2 (5 bases). Material: PBMCs. The CDR3: CASTSPLEGSGNEQFF. The CDR3 nucleotides read TGTGCCAGCACTTCCCCTTTAGAGGGTTCAGGCAATGAGCAGTTCTTC.